Shown below are 4 T cell receptor beta chains from a single sample sequenced in a study of cytomegalovirus exposure and HLA in healthy donors (dated by TCRdb to 2016 to 2017). Receptors were amplified or captured by the immunoSEQ multiplex PCR assay. As stored in TCRdb, this immuneACCESS dataset retains in-frame rearrangements with V and J assigned. A fraction of the clones does not appear; measured against another copy, unresolved V genes explain less than half of the discrepancy, and the remainder lacks a known reason. The sample table contains fewer than 250,000 clones; only one count was recorded for roughly 91% of them. The biggest ten clones account for approximately 2% of the sample. Sequencing was carried out using PBMCs. Receptors were obtained from a woman between 18 and 30 years old in good health and CMV-seropositive.

This chain joins TRBV6-6 and TRBJ1-3; D uncertain. Germline lookup yields CDR1 MNHNY and CDR2 SVGAGI (reference sequence). Trimming took 7 bases from V and 0 from J, leaving 13 bases between them. The CDR3 totals 15 residues. Here the CDR3 reads CASNAGRHSGNTIYF. The CDR3 DNA is TGTGCCAGCAATGCGGGCCGCCACTCTGGAAACACCATATATTTT.

A single count supports this clone. The chain carries TRBV7-9 and TRBJ2-1; 8 bases line up with TRBD2. Germline V gene sequence: CDR1 SEHNR, CDR2 FQNEAQ (reference sequence). Trimming cost V 4 bases and J 2 bases; bases outside gene matches: 7. This CDR3 is built from 16 residues. CDR3 in DNA: TGTGCCAGCAGCTCAATCAGCGGGAGCGCCTACAATGAGCAGTTCTTC. Protein: CASSSISGSAYNEQFF.

The chain joins TRBV28 to TRBJ1-1; D is possibly TRBD1 (6 bases). Germline V gives CDR1 MDHEN, CDR2 SYDVKM. The CDR3 loop spans 15 amino acids. V shed 4 bases and J shed 5 bases, with 17 bases lying between them. CDR3 sequence reads: CASSSTPATGTEAFF. The DNA for the CDR3 is TGTGCCAGCAGTTCCACGCCAGCCACAGGGACTGAAGCTTTCTTT.

The genes are TRBV7-9 and TRBJ1-5; D ambiguous. The V end lost 1 base, the J end lost 6 bases, and 13 bases lay between the germline ends. The CDR3 is made up of 15 amino acids. In germline, CDR1 is SEHNR, CDR2 FQNEAQ (reference sequence). The CDR3 here is CASSLGPPGGQPQHF. The CDR3 DNA reads as TGTGCCAGCAGCTTAGGGCCCCCCGGAGGTCAGCCCCAGCATTTT.